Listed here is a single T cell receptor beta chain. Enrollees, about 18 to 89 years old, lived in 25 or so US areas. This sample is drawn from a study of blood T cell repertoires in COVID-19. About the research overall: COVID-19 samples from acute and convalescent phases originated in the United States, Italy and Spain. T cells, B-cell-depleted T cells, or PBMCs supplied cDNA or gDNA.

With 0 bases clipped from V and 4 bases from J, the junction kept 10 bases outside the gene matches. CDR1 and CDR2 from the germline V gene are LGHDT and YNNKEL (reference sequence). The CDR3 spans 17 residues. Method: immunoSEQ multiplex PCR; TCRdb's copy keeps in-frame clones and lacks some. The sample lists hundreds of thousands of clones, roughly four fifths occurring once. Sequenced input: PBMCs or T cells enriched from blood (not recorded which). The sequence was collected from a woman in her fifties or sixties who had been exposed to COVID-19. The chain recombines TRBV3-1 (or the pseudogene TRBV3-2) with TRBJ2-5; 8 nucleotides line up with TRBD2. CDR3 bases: TGTGCCAGCAGCCAAGATCGGAGGGCGGGGGGCGGAGAGACCCAGTACTTC. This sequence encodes CASSQDRRAGGGETQYF.